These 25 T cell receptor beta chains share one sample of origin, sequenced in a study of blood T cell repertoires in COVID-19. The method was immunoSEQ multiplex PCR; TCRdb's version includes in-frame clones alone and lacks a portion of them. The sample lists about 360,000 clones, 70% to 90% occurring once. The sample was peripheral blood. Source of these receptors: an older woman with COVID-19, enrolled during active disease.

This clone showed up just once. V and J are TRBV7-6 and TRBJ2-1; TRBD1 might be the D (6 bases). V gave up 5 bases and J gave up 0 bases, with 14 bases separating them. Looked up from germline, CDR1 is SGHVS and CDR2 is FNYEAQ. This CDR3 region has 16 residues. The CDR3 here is CASSPGVPSSYNEQFF. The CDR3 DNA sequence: TGTGCCAGCAGCCCAGGGGTCCCCAGCTCCTACAATGAGCAGTTCTTC.

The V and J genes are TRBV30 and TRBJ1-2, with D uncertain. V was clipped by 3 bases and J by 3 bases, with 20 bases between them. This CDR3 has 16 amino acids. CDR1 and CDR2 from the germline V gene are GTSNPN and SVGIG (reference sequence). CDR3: CAWRRKIGSGDYGYTF. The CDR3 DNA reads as TGTGCCTGGAGGAGGAAGATTGGCTCCGGAGACTATGGCTACACCTTC.

The CDR3 bases are TGTGCCAGCAGTGAGAGGACTAGCGGGGGGGTAATGATCTACGAGCAGTACTTC. This sequence encodes CASSERTSGGVMIYEQYF. The chain has TRBV6-1 and TRBJ2-7, with 15 bases identical to TRBD2. The length of the CDR3 is 18 residues. V gave up 3 bases and J gave up 3 bases; unmatched junction bases: 9. In germline, CDR1 is MNHNS, CDR2 SASEGT.

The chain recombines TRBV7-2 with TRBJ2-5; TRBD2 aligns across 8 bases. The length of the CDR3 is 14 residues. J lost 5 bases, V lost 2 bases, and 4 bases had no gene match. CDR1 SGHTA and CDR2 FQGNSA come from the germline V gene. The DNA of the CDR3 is TGTGCCAGCAGCTTACTAGCGGGTCCGGAGACCCAGTACTTC. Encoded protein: CASSLLAGPETQYF.

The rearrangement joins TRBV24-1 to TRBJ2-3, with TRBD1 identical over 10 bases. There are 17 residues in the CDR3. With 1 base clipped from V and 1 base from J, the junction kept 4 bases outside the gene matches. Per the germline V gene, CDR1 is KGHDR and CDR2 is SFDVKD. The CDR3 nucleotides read TGTGCCACCAGTGATTTTCGCGGGACAGGGGGCACAGATACGCAGTATTTT. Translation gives CATSDFRGTGGTDTQYF.

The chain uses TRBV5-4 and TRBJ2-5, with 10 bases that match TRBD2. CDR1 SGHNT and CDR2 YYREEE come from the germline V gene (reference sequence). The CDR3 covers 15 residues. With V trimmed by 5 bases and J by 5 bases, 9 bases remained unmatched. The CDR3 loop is CASRPLAGAGETQYF. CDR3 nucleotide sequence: TGTGCCAGCAGGCCTCTAGCGGGGGCTGGGGAGACCCAGTACTTC.

The CDR3 region is CASSIFSGGGADTQYF. The CDR3 bases are TGTGCCAGTAGTATATTTAGCGGGGGAGGCGCAGATACGCAGTATTTT. J is TRBJ2-3 and V is TRBV19; 9 nucleotides align to TRBD2. CDR1 and CDR2 (germline): LNHDA, SQIVND (reference sequence). The CDR3 is made up of 16 amino acids. Trimming cost V 2 bases and J 4 bases; bases outside gene matches: 7.

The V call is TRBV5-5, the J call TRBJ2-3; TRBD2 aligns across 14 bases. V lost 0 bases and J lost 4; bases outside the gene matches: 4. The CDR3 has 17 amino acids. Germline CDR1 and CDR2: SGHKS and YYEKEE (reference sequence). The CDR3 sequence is CASSLVGTSGGPDTQYF. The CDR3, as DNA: TGTGCCAGCAGCTTGGTAGGGACTAGCGGGGGCCCAGATACGCAGTATTTT.

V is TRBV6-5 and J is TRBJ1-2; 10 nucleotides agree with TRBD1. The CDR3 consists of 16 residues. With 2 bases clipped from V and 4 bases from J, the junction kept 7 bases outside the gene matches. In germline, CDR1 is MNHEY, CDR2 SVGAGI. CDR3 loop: CASSYPRGQGGYGYTF. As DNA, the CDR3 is TGTGCCAGCAGTTACCCGCGTGGACAGGGGGGCTATGGCTACACCTTC.

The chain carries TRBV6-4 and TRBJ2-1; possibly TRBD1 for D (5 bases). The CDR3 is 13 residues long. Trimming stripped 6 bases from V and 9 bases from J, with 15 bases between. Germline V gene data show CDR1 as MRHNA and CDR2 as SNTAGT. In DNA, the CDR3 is TGTGCCAGCAGCCCCCAGGGATCCGTTGAGCAGTTCTTC. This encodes CASSPQGSVEQFF.

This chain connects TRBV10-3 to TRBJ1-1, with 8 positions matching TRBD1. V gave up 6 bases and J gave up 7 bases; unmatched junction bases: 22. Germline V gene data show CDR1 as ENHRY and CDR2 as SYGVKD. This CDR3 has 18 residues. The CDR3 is CAIRTRLGQHRGEGEAFF. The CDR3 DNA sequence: TGTGCCATCAGGACCCGACTTGGCCAGCACAGGGGGGAGGGTGAAGCTTTCTTT.

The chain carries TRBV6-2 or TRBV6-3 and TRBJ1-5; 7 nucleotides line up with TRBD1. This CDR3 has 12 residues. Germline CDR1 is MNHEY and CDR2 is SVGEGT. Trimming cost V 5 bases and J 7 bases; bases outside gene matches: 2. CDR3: CASSTGAQPQHF. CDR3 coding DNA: TGTGCCAGCAGTACAGGGGCCCAGCCCCAGCATTTT.

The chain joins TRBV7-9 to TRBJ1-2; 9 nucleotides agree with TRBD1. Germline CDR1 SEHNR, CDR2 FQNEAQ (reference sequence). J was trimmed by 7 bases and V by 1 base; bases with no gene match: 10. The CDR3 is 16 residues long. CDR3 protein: CASSLGAGQGIGGYTF. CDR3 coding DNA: TGTGCCAGCAGCTTAGGCGCTGGACAGGGGATCGGTGGCTACACCTTC.

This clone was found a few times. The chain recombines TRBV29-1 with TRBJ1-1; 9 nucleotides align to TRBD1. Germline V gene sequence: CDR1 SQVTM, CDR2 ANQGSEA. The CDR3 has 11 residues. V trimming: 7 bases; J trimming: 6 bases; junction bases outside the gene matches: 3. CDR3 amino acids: CSGQGDAEAFF. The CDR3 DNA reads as TGCAGCGGACAGGGGGACGCTGAAGCTTTCTTT.

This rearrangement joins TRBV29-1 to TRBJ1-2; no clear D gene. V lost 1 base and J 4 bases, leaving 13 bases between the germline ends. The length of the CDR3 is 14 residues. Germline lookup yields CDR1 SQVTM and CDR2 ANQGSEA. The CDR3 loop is CSVEVVPPFYGYTF. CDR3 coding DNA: TGCAGCGTTGAAGTAGTCCCCCCTTTCTATGGCTACACCTTC.

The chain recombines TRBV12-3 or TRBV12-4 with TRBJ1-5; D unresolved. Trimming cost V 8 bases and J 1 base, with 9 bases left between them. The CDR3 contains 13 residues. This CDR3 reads CASSSGSNQPQHF. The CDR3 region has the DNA TGTGCCAGCTCCAGCGGGAGCAATCAGCCCCAGCATTTT.

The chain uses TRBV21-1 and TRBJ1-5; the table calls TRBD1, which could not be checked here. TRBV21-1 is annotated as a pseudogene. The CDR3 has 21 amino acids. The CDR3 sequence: CASTDSKQGDDGISLNQPQHF. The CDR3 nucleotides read TGTGCCAGCACGGATAGTAAACAGGGGGATGACGGAATTTCCCTTAATCAGCCCCAGCATTTT.

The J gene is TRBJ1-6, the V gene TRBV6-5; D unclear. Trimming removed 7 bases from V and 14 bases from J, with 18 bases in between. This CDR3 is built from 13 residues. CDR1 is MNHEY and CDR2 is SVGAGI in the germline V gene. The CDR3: CASTNGIAGTLHF. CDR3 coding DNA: TGTGCCAGCACCAACGGGATAGCGGGGACCCTCCACTTT.

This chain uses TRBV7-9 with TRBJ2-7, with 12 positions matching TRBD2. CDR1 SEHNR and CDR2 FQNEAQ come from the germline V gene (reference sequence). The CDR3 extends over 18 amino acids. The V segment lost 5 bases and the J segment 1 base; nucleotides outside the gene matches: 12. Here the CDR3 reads CASSPPTSGGLKSYEQYF. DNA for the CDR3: TGTGCCAGCAGCCCCCCGACTAGCGGGGGCCTAAAGTCCTACGAGCAGTACTTC.

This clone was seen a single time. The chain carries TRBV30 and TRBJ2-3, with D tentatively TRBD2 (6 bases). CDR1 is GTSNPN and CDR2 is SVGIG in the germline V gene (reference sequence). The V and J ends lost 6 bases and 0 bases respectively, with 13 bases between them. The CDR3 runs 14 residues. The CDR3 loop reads CACKEGRSTDTQYF. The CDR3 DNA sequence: TGTGCCTGTAAGGAGGGCAGAAGCACAGATACGCAGTATTTT.

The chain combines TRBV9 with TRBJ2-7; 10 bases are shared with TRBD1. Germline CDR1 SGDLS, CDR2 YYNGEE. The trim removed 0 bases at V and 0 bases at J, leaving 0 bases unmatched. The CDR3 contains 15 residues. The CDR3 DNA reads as TGTGCCAGCAGCGTAGGACAGGGGGCCTCCTACGAGCAGTACTTC. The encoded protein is CASSVGQGASYEQYF.

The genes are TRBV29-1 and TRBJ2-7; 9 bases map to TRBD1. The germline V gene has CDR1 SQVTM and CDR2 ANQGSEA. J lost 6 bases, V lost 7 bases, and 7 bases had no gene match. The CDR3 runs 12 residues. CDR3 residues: CSGGQGSGEQYF. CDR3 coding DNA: TGCAGCGGCGGACAGGGGTCGGGCGAGCAGTACTTC.

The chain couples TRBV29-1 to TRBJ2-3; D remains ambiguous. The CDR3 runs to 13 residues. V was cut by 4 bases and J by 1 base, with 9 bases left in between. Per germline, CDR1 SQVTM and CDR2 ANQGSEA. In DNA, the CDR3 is TGCAGCGTTGGTTACGGTCGCACAGATACGCAGTATTTT. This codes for CSVGYGRTDTQYF.

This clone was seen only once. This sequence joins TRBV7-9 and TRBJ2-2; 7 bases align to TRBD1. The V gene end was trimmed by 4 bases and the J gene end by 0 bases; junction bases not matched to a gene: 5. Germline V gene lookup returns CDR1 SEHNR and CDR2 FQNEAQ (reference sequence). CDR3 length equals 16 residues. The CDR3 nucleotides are TGTGCCAGCAGCTCGTCCGGGACAGCGAACACCGGGGAGCTGTTTTTT. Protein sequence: CASSSSGTANTGELFF.

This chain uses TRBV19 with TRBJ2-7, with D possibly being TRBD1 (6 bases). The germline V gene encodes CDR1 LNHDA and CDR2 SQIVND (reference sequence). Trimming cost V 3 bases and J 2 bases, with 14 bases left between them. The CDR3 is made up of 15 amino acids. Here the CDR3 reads CASSIGSTGTYEQYF. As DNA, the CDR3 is TGTGCCAGTAGTATCGGTTCGACAGGAACCTACGAGCAGTACTTC.